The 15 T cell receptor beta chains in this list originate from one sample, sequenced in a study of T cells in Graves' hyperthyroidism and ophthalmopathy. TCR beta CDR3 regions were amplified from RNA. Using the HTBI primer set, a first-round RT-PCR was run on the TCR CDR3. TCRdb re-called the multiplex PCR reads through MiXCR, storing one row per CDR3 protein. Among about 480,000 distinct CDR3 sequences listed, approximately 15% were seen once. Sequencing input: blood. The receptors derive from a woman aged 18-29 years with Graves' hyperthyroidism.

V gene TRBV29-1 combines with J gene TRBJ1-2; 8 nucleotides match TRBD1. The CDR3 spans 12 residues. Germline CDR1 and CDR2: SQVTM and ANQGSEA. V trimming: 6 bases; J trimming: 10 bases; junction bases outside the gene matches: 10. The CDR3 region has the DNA TGCAGCGTGGGACAGGCCCAGGAGGTCTACACCTTC. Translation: CSVGQAQEVYTF.

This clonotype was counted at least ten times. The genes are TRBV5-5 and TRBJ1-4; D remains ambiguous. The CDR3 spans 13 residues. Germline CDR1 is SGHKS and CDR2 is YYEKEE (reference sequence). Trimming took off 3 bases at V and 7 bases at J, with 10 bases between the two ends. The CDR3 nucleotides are TGTGCCAGCAGCTCCTTACCCAGTGAAAAACTGTTTTTT. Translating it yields CASSSLPSEKLFF.

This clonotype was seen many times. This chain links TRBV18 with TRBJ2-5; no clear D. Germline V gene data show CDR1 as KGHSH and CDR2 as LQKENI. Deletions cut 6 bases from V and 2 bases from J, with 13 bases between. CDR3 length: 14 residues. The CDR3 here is CASSTLQIQETQYF. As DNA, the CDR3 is TGTGCCAGCTCTACACTGCAAATTCAAGAGACCCAGTACTTC.

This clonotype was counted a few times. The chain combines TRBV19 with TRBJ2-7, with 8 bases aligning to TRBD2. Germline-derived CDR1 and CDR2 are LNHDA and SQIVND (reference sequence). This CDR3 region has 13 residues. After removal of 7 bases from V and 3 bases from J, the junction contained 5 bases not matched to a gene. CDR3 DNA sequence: TGTGCCAGTACTAACGGGAGGGGCTACGAGCAGTACTTC. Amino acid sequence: CASTNGRGYEQYF.

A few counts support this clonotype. The CDR3, as DNA: TGCGCCAGCAGCCGGACGGGGGGGGATCGGGAGCTGTTTTTT. Translating gives CASSRTGGDRELFF. The genes are TRBV5-1 and TRBJ2-2, with TRBD2 matching over 8 bases. J lost 9 bases, V lost 4 bases, and 8 bases had no gene match. From germline, CDR1 is SGHRS and CDR2 YFSETQ. The CDR3 totals 14 residues.

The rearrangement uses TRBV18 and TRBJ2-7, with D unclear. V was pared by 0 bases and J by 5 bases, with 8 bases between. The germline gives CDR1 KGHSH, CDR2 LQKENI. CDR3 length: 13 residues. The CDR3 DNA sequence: TGTGCCAGCTCACCACCGAACGGACACGAGCAGTACTTC. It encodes CASSPPNGHEQYF.

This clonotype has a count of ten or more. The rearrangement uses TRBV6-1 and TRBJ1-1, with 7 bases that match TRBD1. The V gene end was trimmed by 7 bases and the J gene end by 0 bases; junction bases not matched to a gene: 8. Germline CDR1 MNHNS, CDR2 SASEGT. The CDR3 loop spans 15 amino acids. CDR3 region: CASTSPGQVNTEAFF. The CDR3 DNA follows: TGTGCCAGCACGTCCCCCGGACAGGTGAACACTGAAGCTTTCTTT.

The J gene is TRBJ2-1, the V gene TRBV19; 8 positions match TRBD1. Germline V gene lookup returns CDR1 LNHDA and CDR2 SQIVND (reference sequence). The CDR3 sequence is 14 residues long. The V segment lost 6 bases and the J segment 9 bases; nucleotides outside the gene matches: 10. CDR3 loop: CASSFRTGRVEQFF. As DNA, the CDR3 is TGTGCCAGTAGCTTTCGGACAGGGCGGGTTGAGCAGTTCTTC.

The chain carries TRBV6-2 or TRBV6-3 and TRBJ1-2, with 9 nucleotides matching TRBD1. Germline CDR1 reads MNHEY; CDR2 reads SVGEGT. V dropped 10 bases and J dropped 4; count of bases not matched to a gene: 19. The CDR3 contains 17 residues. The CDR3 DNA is TGTGCCATCAAACCCACCCGGGGACAGGGATCCTTCTATGGCTACACCTTC. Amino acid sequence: CAIKPTRGQGSFYGYTF.

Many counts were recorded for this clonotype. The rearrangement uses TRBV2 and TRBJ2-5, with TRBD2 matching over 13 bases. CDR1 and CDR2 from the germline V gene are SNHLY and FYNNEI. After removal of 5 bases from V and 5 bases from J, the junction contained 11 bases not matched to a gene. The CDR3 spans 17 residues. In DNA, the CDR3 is TGTGCCAGCAGTAAAGACTCCGGGACTAGCGGGACGGAGACCCAGTACTTC. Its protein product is CASSKDSGTSGTETQYF.

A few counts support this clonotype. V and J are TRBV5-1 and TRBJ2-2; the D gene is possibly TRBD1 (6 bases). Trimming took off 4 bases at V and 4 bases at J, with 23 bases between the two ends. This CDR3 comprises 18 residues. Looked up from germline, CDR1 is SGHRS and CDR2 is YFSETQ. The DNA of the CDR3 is TGCGCCAGCAGCGGCGAACAACCGGGACACAGTTTCACCGGGGAGCTGTTTTTT. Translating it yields CASSGEQPGHSFTGELFF.

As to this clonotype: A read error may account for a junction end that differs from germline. CDR3 in amino acids: CARSQDLAGGANVLTF. The CDR3 nucleotides read TGTGCCAGAAGCCAAGATCTGGCGGGTGGGGCCAACGTCCTGACTTTC. The chain has TRBV3-1 and TRBJ2-6, with D tentatively TRBD2 (5 bases). The germline CDR1 and CDR2 sequences are LGHDT and YNNKEL (reference sequence). The CDR3 contains 16 residues.

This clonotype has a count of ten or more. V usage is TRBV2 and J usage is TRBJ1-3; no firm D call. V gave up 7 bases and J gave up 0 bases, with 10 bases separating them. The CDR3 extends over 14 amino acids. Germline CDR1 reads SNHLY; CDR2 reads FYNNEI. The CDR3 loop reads CASTGSVSGNTIYF. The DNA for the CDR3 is TGTGCCAGCACCGGATCCGTCTCTGGAAACACCATATATTTT.

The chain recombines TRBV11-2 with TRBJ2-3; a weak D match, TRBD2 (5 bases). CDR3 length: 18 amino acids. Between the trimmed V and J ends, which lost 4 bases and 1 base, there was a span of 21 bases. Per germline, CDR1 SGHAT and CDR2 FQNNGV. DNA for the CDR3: TGTGCCAGCAGCTCTTTTGCGGGCTTAGGTCCCCGCACAGATACGCAGTATTTT. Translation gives CASSSFAGLGPRTDTQYF.

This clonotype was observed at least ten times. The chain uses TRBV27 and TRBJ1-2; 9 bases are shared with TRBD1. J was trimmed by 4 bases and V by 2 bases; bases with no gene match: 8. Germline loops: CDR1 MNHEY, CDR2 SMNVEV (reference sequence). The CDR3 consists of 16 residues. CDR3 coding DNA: TGTGCCAGCAGTTTAATAGTGGGACAGGGCTTCTATGGCTACACCTTC. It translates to CASSLIVGQGFYGYTF.